The 31 T cell receptor beta chains reported below all come from one sample, sequenced in a study of neoadjuvant anti-PD-1 for oral cavity cancer. TCRdb's copy holds only in-frame clones and misses some; the assay was immunoSEQ multiplex PCR. This table holds approximately 67,000 clones, 83% found once. The sequencing used PBMCs, collected before nivolumab (anti-PD-1) treatment. The receptors derive from a person between 40 and 79 years old with oral cavity squamous cell carcinoma.

This clone occurred once. V gene TRBV7-6 combines with J gene TRBJ2-1; 10 bases are shared with TRBD1. The CDR3 covers 17 residues. J was trimmed by 7 bases and V by 0 bases; bases with no gene match: 9. Germline CDR1 is SGHVS and CDR2 is FNYEAQ. Written as DNA, the CDR3 is TGTGCCAGCAGCTTAGCTGGAGGGTGGGGACAGGGGAATGAGCAGTTCTTC. Its translation: CASSLAGGWGQGNEQFF.

V gene TRBV4-1 combines with J gene TRBJ2-3; 12 positions match TRBD2. CDR1 and CDR2 from the germline V gene are MGHRA and YSYEKL. The CDR3 sequence is 16 residues long. Unmatched junction bases numbered 4, after V lost 2 bases and J lost 4 bases. This CDR3 is CASSQTSGRLADTQYF. CDR3 in DNA: TGCGCCAGCAGCCAAACTAGCGGGAGGTTGGCAGATACGCAGTATTTT.

This rearrangement joins TRBV2 to TRBJ1-1; D might be TRBD1 (5 bases). The CDR3 loop spans 13 amino acids. Deletions cut 5 bases from V and 1 base from J, with 8 bases between. Germline V gives CDR1 SNHLY, CDR2 FYNNEI. The CDR3 bases are TGTGCCAGCAGTCTCGACAGGAACACTGAAGCTTTCTTT. Amino acids: CASSLDRNTEAFF.

The J gene is TRBJ2-7, the V gene TRBV6-1; D is undetermined. CDR1 is MNHNS, CDR2 SASEGT, per germline. V shed 3 bases and J shed 0 bases, with 3 bases lying between them. This CDR3 is 12 amino acids long. Here the CDR3 DNA reads TGTGCCAGCAGTGATAGCTCCTACGAGCAGTACTTC. Its translation: CASSDSSYEQYF.

V gene TRBV4-1 combines with J gene TRBJ1-2; tentatively, D is TRBD1 (5 bases). V was clipped by 3 bases and J by 4 bases, with 21 bases between them. Germline CDR1 reads MGHRA; CDR2 reads YSYEKL. The CDR3 has 17 residues. The chain's CDR3 is CASSQTAGRGGIYGYTF. In DNA form, the CDR3 reads TGCGCCAGCAGCCAGACGGCAGGGAGGGGAGGAATCTATGGCTACACCTTC.

This chain connects TRBV5-1 to TRBJ1-1, with D maybe TRBD1 (6 bases). Germline lookup yields CDR1 SGHRS and CDR2 YFSETQ. This CDR3 has 18 amino acids. Trimming pared 0 bases from V and 1 base from J, leaving 19 bases between. The CDR3 region has the DNA TGCGCCAGCAGCTTGGGAATCAACAGGGATGAATGGAACACTGAAGCTTTCTTT. Protein product: CASSLGINRDEWNTEAFF.

This sequence joins TRBV4-1 and TRBJ1-6; TRBD1 matches 7 bases. The CDR3 spans 17 residues. J lost 6 bases, V lost 1 base, and 9 bases had no gene match. Per germline, CDR1 MGHRA and CDR2 YSYEKL. The CDR3 coding sequence is TGCGCCAGCAGCCAAGTAGTGGGACAGATTCTTAATTCACCCCTCCACTTT. Amino acid sequence: CASSQVVGQILNSPLHF.

Written as DNA, the CDR3 is TGTGCCAGCAGGGAGGGGGGTAGTACTGGAAACACCATATATTTT. Amino acid sequence: CASREGGSTGNTIYF. The rearrangement uses TRBV2 and TRBJ1-3; a possible D gene is TRBD1 (6 bases). The CDR3 is 15 residues long. Germline CDR1 is SNHLY and CDR2 is FYNNEI. V lost 6 bases and J lost 2, with 14 bases in between. Together with reference TRBV2 and TRBJ1-3, the CDR3 gives the full variable domain: EPEVTQTPSHQVTQMGQEVILRCVPISNHLYFYWYRQILGQKVEFLVSFYNNEISEKSEIFDDQFSVERPDGSNFTLKIRSTKLEDSAMYFCASREGGSTGNTIYFGEGSWLTVV.

The chain employs TRBV29-1 and TRBJ2-5; D uncertain. Trimming took off 4 bases at V and 4 bases at J, with 10 bases between the two ends. Germline loops: CDR1 SQVTM, CDR2 ANQGSEA. The CDR3 runs 12 residues. The CDR3 protein is CSVVRATETQYF. As DNA, the CDR3 is TGCAGCGTTGTTCGTGCGACAGAGACCCAGTACTTC.

The chain links TRBV6-6 to TRBJ2-1; TRBD1 might be the D (5 bases). Trimming took 4 bases from V and 9 from J, leaving 13 bases between them. From germline, CDR1 is MNHNY and CDR2 SVGAGI (reference sequence). This CDR3 comprises 13 residues. CDR3: CASSLPAQGEQFF. The CDR3 bases are TGTGCCAGCAGTTTACCCGCTCAGGGTGAGCAGTTCTTC.

The CDR3, as DNA: TGTGCCAGCAGCAGGGGCACCCAAGAGACCCAGTACTTC. It translates to CASSRGTQETQYF. The chain recombines TRBV11-3 with TRBJ2-5; TRBD1 might be the D (5 bases). Germline values: CDR1 SGHNT, CDR2 YENEEA. The CDR3 contains 13 residues. With 5 bases removed from V and 1 base from J, the gap between germline ends came to 8 bases. Full variable domain (missing parts from reference TRBV11-3 and TRBJ2-5): EAGVVQSPRYKIIEKKQPVAFWCNPISGHNTLYWYLQNLGQGPELLIRYENEEAVDDSQLPKDRFSAERLKGVDSTLKIQPAELGDSAVYLCASSRGTQETQYFGPGTRLLVL.

V is TRBV30 and J is TRBJ2-3, with TRBD2 as a possible D gene (6 bases). The CDR3 loop spans 12 amino acids. The V and J ends lost 0 bases and 6 bases respectively, with 7 bases between them. Germline CDR1 is GTSNPN and CDR2 is SVGIG (reference sequence). The CDR3 DNA reads TGTGCCTGGAGTGTACGGGAGGATACGCAGTATTTT. It specifies CAWSVREDTQYF.

The chain employs TRBV29-1 and TRBJ2-7; 7 nucleotides match TRBD2. This CDR3 contains 15 residues. V lost 4 bases to trimming and J lost 5 bases; unmatched junction nucleotides: 14. CDR1 and CDR2 (germline): SQVTM, ANQGSEA. The CDR3, as DNA: TGCAGCGTTGGACCGTATGGGGCGGGAGCTGACGAGCAGTACTTC. This encodes CSVGPYGAGADEQYF.

The chain recombines TRBV4-1 with TRBJ2-1; D is unresolved. Germline CDR1 reads MGHRA; CDR2 reads YSYEKL. V lost 3 bases and J 7 bases, leaving 10 bases between the germline ends. This CDR3 is 13 amino acids long. CDR3 loop: CASSHSTDNEQFF. CDR3 nucleotides: TGCGCCAGCAGCCATTCGACGGATAATGAGCAGTTCTTC.

The chain carries TRBV7-9 and TRBJ1-1; weak D call: TRBD1 (6 bases). The germline V and J ends were trimmed by 2 bases and 5 bases, with 15 bases remaining between them. The CDR3 runs to 15 residues. Looked up from germline, CDR1 is SEHNR and CDR2 is FQNEAQ (reference sequence). The CDR3 bases are TGTGCCAGCAGCTTACTTCCGGGGGCGCGGACTGAAGCTTTCTTT. Its translation is CASSLLPGARTEAFF. Based on the CDR3 plus reference TRBV7-9 and TRBJ1-1, the full variable domain is DTGVSQNPRHKITKRGQNVTFRCDPISEHNRLYWYRQTLGQGPEFLTYFQNEAQLEKSRLLSDRFSAERPKGSFSTLEIQRTEQGDSAMYLCASSLLPGARTEAFFGQGTRLTVV.

The V gene is TRBV28, the J gene TRBJ1-1, with 7 positions matching TRBD1. This CDR3 spans 15 amino acids. Germline-derived CDR1 and CDR2 are MDHEN and SYDVKM. The V gene end was trimmed by 6 bases and the J gene end by 2 bases; junction bases not matched to a gene: 9. The CDR3 sequence is CASRPQGLGNTEAFF. In DNA form, the CDR3 reads TGTGCCAGCAGGCCACAGGGGTTAGGAAACACTGAAGCTTTCTTT.

This chain uses TRBV5-5 with TRBJ1-3; TRBD1 aligns across 7 bases. This CDR3 is built from 17 residues. Germline V gene sequence: CDR1 SGHKS, CDR2 YYEKEE (reference sequence). V was pared by 2 bases and J by 2 bases, with 10 bases of the junction left unmatched. The CDR3 reads CASSLGGSPRAGNTIYF. The CDR3 nucleotides read TGTGCCAGCAGCTTAGGGGGCAGCCCAAGGGCTGGAAACACCATATATTTT.

V is TRBV18 and J is TRBJ2-7, with 10 bases lining up with TRBD2. The V segment lost 3 bases and the J segment 0 bases; nucleotides outside the gene matches: 5. CDR3 length: 16 residues. Germline V gene sequence: CDR1 KGHSH, CDR2 LQKENI. Here the CDR3 reads CASSPPGLANSYEQYF. As DNA, the CDR3 is TGTGCCAGCTCACCTCCGGGACTAGCGAACTCCTACGAGCAGTACTTC.

This rearrangement joins TRBV11-1 to TRBJ2-1; TRBD1 matches 7 bases. This CDR3 comprises 13 residues. CDR1 is SGHAT and CDR2 is FQDESV in the germline V gene (reference sequence). Trimming cost V 2 bases and J 7 bases; bases outside gene matches: 2. Here the CDR3 DNA reads TGTGCCAGCAGCTTACCGGACAGGAATGAGCAGTTCTTC. This gives the protein CASSLPDRNEQFF.

The chain uses TRBV10-3 and TRBJ2-5; 9 bases align to TRBD2. This CDR3 is built from 17 residues. The V gene end was trimmed by 0 bases and the J gene end by 5 bases; junction bases not matched to a gene: 10. Germline-derived CDR1 and CDR2 are ENHRY and SYGVKD. In DNA, the CDR3 is TGTGCCATCAGTGAGTCGGCGGGAGGGCCGTCTGGTGAGACCCAGTACTTC. Protein sequence: CAISESAGGPSGETQYF.

The chain has TRBV28 and TRBJ2-4, with 8 nucleotides matching TRBD1. This CDR3 spans 14 amino acids. J gave up 6 bases and V 7 bases, and 8 bases lay outside the gene matches. Looked up from germline, CDR1 is MDHEN and CDR2 is SYDVKM. The CDR3 nucleotides read TGTGCCAGCACCTTGACAGGGGCCCCAAACATTCAGTACTTC. It yields the protein CASTLTGAPNIQYF.

The V and J genes are TRBV27 and TRBJ1-2, with D possibly being TRBD1 (5 bases). The ends were cut back, 6 bases at V and 4 bases at J, with 15 bases in the middle. Germline CDR1 MNHEY, CDR2 SMNVEV (reference sequence). CDR3 length: 14 residues. The CDR3 nucleotides read TGTGCCAGCAGAGGAGAAGGGGCGGGCTATGGCTACACCTTC. It specifies CASRGEGAGYGYTF.

This chain uses TRBV5-1 with TRBJ1-1; the D gene is possibly TRBD1 (5 bases). The V gene's germline CDR1 is SGHRS and CDR2 YFSETQ. This CDR3 has 15 residues. V was cut by 6 bases and J by 0 bases, with 15 bases left in between. This CDR3 reads CASKRDGTMNTEAFF. In nucleotides, the CDR3 is TGCGCCAGCAAAAGGGACGGAACTATGAACACTGAAGCTTTCTTT.

This rearrangement joins TRBV4-1 to TRBJ2-2, with D hard to call. The CDR3 sequence is 13 residues long. The germline gives CDR1 MGHRA, CDR2 YSYEKL. Trimming took off 1 base at V and 1 base at J, with 1 base between the two ends. CDR3 sequence (DNA): TGCGCCAGCAGCCAAGGGAACACCGGGGAGCTGTTTTTT. This sequence encodes CASSQGNTGELFF.

CDR3 sequence: CASSLGGNEKLFF. CDR3 bases: TGTGCCAGCAGCTTAGGTGGCAATGAAAAACTGTTTTTT. The genes are TRBV11-2 and TRBJ1-4; D unclear. CDR3 size: 13 residues. The germline V gene has CDR1 SGHAT and CDR2 FQNNGV. V was cut by 1 base and J by 5 bases, with 5 bases left in between.

CDR3 loop: CASSSGATEAFF. CDR3 sequence (DNA): TGTGCCAGCAGTTCGGGAGCTACTGAAGCTTTCTTT. J is TRBJ1-1 and V is TRBV27; D unclear. Germline loops: CDR1 MNHEY, CDR2 SMNVEV (reference sequence). The CDR3 runs to 12 residues. Trimming left V 4 bases short and J 5 bases short, with 8 bases between.

This clone was counted a single time. This sequence joins TRBV14 and TRBJ1-6, with 8 bases matching TRBD1. The CDR3 runs to 16 residues. V shed 5 bases and J 7 bases; nucleotides not matched to a gene: 10. CDR1 is SGHDN, CDR2 FVKESK, per germline. The CDR3 loop reads CASSEHGQGRNSPLHF. CDR3 in DNA: TGTGCCAGCAGCGAACATGGACAGGGCAGAAATTCACCCCTCCACTTT.

This chain joins TRBV29-1 and TRBJ2-3; perhaps TRBD2 as D (7 bases). The length of the CDR3 is 14 residues. CDR1 and CDR2 from the germline V gene are SQVTM and ANQGSEA. V lost 8 bases, J lost 6 bases, and 21 bases lay in between. CDR3 bases: TGCAGCTCCCGAGGGGGGGAGGGCGTGGATACGCAGTATTTT. Translating it yields CSSRGGEGVDTQYF.

The chain links TRBV6-5 to TRBJ1-3; 7 bases fit TRBD1. CDR1 is MNHEY, CDR2 SVGAGI, per germline. The V segment lost 6 bases and the J segment 4 bases; nucleotides outside the gene matches: 6. This CDR3 has 14 residues. In DNA form, the CDR3 reads TGTGCCAGCAGGCCGGGACAGAGAGGAAACACCATATATTTT. Encoded protein: CASRPGQRGNTIYF.

This clone showed up just once. The CDR3 is CASSPAPQNGNTIYF. Written as DNA, the CDR3 is TGTGCCAGCTCACCGGCACCACAGAATGGAAACACCATATATTTT. The V gene is TRBV18, the J gene TRBJ1-3, with D hard to call. Between the trimmed V and J ends, which lost 3 bases and 3 bases, there was a span of 12 bases. The CDR3 covers 15 residues. CDR1 KGHSH and CDR2 LQKENI come from the germline V gene. The full variable domain, in which reference TRBV18 and TRBJ1-3 provide the parts outside the CDR3, is NAGVMQNPRHLVRRRGQEARLRCSPMKGHSHVYWYRQLPEEGLKFMVYLQKENIIDESGMPKERFSAEFPKEGPSILRIQQVVRGDSAAYFCASSPAPQNGNTIYFGEGSWLTVV.

V usage is TRBV27 and J usage is TRBJ1-2, with 12 nucleotides matching TRBD1. The CDR3 runs 16 residues. After removal of 5 bases from V and 8 bases from J, the junction contained 12 bases not matched to a gene. The germline V gene has CDR1 MNHEY and CDR2 SMNVEV (reference sequence). The CDR3 bases are TGTGCCAGCAGTGGGACAGGGGGCTTCCTTCGAGGCGGCTACACCTTC. It is translated as CASSGTGGFLRGGYTF.